This entry lists 27 T cell receptor beta chains sequenced from one sample in a study of T cells in Graves' hyperthyroidism and ophthalmopathy. RNA transcripts provided the source from which TCR beta CDR3 regions were amplified. An initial round of RT-PCR targeting the TCR CDR3 relied on the HTBI primer set. In TCRdb, the multiplex PCR reads were re-called with MiXCR into one record per CDR3 protein. The sample has about 550,000 distinct CDR3 sequences; around 21% are singletons. Sequencing was done on a sample of blood. These TCRs come from a man younger than 30 with Graves' hyperthyroidism.

This clonotype was recorded a few times. The V gene is TRBV4-1, the J gene TRBJ2-7; TRBD1 aligns across 10 bases. J lost 4 bases, V lost 6 bases, and 12 bases had no gene match. Germline loops: CDR1 MGHRA, CDR2 YSYEKL. This CDR3 is 16 amino acids long. For the CDR3, the DNA is TGCGCCAGCAGTCGCACCGGGACAGGGGACCTATACGAGCAGTACTTC. Protein sequence: CASSRTGTGDLYEQYF.

This clonotype was recorded many times. This chain uses TRBV7-2 with TRBJ2-2, with 11 bases lining up with TRBD2. CDR1 and CDR2 from the germline V gene are SGHTA and FQGNSA. V was pared by 0 bases and J by 0 bases, with 6 bases of the junction left unmatched. This CDR3 has 19 residues. The CDR3: CASSLARLAGPSNTGELFF. The CDR3 DNA reads TGTGCCAGCAGCTTAGCGCGACTAGCGGGGCCCTCGAACACCGGGGAGCTGTTTTTT.

This clonotype was counted at least ten times. This chain joins TRBV5-1 and TRBJ2-7, with 9 bases lining up with TRBD1. The junction had 14 bases not matched to a gene; V was cut back by 4 bases and J by 0 bases. Germline-derived CDR1 and CDR2 are SGHRS and YFSETQ. CDR3 length equals 18 residues. The CDR3 DNA is TGCGCCAGCAGCGGTACAGGGGGCACCCTTGCATACTCCTACGAGCAGTACTTC. Residues: CASSGTGGTLAYSYEQYF.

This clonotype has a count of ten or more. V gene TRBV2 combines with J gene TRBJ1-5; D uncertain. The CDR3 has 13 residues. The V gene's germline CDR1 is SNHLY and CDR2 FYNNEI. V was cut by 3 bases and J by 7 bases, with 10 bases left in between. The CDR3 is CASSDAGWQPQHF. CDR3 sequence (DNA): TGTGCCAGCAGTGACGCAGGTTGGCAGCCCCAGCATTTT.

This clonotype has ten or more counts. The chain has TRBV5-1 and TRBJ2-7, with 7 bases matching TRBD1. The CDR3 consists of 16 residues. The V gene's germline CDR1 is SGHRS and CDR2 YFSETQ. The V and J ends lost 0 bases and 3 bases, in that order; junction bases with no gene match: 9. CDR3 loop: CASSLDPRGSVYEQYF. The CDR3 DNA sequence: TGCGCCAGCAGCTTGGATCCCAGGGGGTCAGTCTACGAGCAGTACTTC. Complete variable domain (other parts from reference TRBV5-1 and TRBJ2-7): KAGVTQTPRYLIKTRGQQVTLSCSPISGHRSVSWYQQTPGQGLQFLFEYFSETQRNKGNFPGRFSGRQFSNSRSEMNVSTLELGDSALYLCASSLDPRGSVYEQYFGPGTRLTVT.

The table lists this clonotype with many counts. V is TRBV5-1 and J is TRBJ2-2; D perhaps matches TRBD2 (6 bases). Trimming took 6 bases from V and 4 from J, leaving 13 bases between them. There are 14 residues in the CDR3. Germline-derived CDR1 and CDR2 are SGHRS and YFSETQ. CDR3 sequence reads: CASMGGVSTGELFF. As DNA, the CDR3 is TGCGCCAGCATGGGCGGGGTTAGCACCGGGGAGCTGTTTTTT. Full variable domain (missing parts from reference TRBV5-1 and TRBJ2-2): KAGVTQTPRYLIKTRGQQVTLSCSPISGHRSVSWYQQTPGQGLQFLFEYFSETQRNKGNFPGRFSGRQFSNSRSEMNVSTLELGDSALYLCASMGGVSTGELFFGEGSRLTVL.

This clonotype was counted at least ten times. The V and J genes are TRBV2 and TRBJ1-1, with 7 nucleotides matching TRBD1. The V segment lost 6 bases and the J segment 3 bases; nucleotides outside the gene matches: 10. CDR3 length: 15 amino acids. Germline V lookup: CDR1 SNHLY, CDR2 FYNNEI. The CDR3 region is CASSLRGQGDTEAFF. In nucleotides, the CDR3 is TGTGCCAGCAGCTTAAGGGGGCAGGGTGACACTGAAGCTTTCTTT.

This clonotype was detected ten times or more. The V and J genes are TRBV4-1 and TRBJ1-2, with D possibly TRBD1 on 5 matching bases. The CDR3 spans 15 residues. In germline, CDR1 is MGHRA, CDR2 YSYEKL. Trimming removed 3 bases from V and 0 bases from J, with 11 bases in between. The CDR3 DNA reads TGCGCCAGCAGCCAGTCCCGGACATCTAACTATGGCTACACCTTC. It is translated as CASSQSRTSNYGYTF.

This clonotype was observed at least ten times. The chain has TRBV6-5 and TRBJ2-7, with D tentatively TRBD2 (7 bases). V lost 6 bases to trimming and J lost 1 base, with 13 bases between them. Per the germline V gene, CDR1 is MNHEY and CDR2 is SVGAGI. The CDR3 consists of 14 residues. The CDR3 nucleotides read TGTGCCAGCAGAACAGGGAGGGGGTCCTACGAGCAGTACTTC. Translation: CASRTGRGSYEQYF.

This clonotype has ten or more counts. Here the CDR3 reads CAIKSGLKNQPQHF. The DNA of the CDR3 is TGTGCCATCAAATCGGGGCTGAAGAATCAGCCCCAGCATTTT. The gene calls are TRBV10-3 and TRBJ1-5; D may be TRBD1 (5 bases). There are 14 residues in the CDR3. V shed 7 bases and J shed 4 bases, with 14 bases lying between them. The V gene's germline CDR1 is ENHRY and CDR2 SYGVKD.

The V call is TRBV2, the J call TRBJ2-7; 8 bases are shared with TRBD1. With 6 bases clipped from V and 0 bases from J, the junction kept 13 bases outside the gene matches. Per germline, CDR1 SNHLY and CDR2 FYNNEI. This CDR3 is 17 amino acids long. CDR3 sequence (DNA): TGTGCCAGCAGACGGGGCGGACAGGGCTTAAGCTCCTACGAGCAGTACTTC. This encodes CASRRGGQGLSSYEQYF.

This clonotype was seen only a few times. The V gene is TRBV20-1, the J gene TRBJ2-7; TRBD1 or TRBD2 may be the D gene (6 bases each). Trimming shortened V by 0 bases and J by 1 base, and 19 bases separated the two germline ends. The germline gives CDR1 DFQATT, CDR2 SNEGSKA (reference sequence). The CDR3 covers 17 residues. The CDR3 sequence: CSARDGGTVQGSYEQYF. CDR3 bases: TGCAGTGCTAGAGACGGAGGGACGGTCCAGGGGTCCTACGAGCAGTACTTC.

This clonotype was picked up many times. This sequence joins TRBV2 and TRBJ1-5, with 7 bases that match TRBD1. CDR1 is SNHLY, CDR2 FYNNEI, per germline. There are 15 residues in the CDR3. The J segment lost 0 bases and the V segment lost 5 bases, leaving 4 bases of the junction unmatched. CDR3 region: CASSRQGSSNQPQHF. Here the CDR3 DNA reads TGTGCCAGCAGTCGACAGGGAAGTAGCAATCAGCCCCAGCATTTT.

This clonotype was recorded many times. The DNA of the CDR3 is TGTGCCAGCAGCTTCGGACCTAACTATGGCTACACCTTC. Its translation is CASSFGPNYGYTF. This chain joins TRBV7-2 and TRBJ1-2, with unresolved D. Trimming shortened V by 3 bases and J by 0 bases, and 5 bases separated the two germline ends. Germline-derived CDR1 and CDR2 are SGHTA and FQGNSA. CDR3 length equals 13 residues.

This clonotype was observed many times. The chain uses TRBV2 and TRBJ2-2; maybe TRBD1 (5 bases). Trimming took off 4 bases at V and 0 bases at J, with 9 bases between the two ends. In germline, CDR1 is SNHLY, CDR2 FYNNEI. This CDR3 has 15 residues. The CDR3 protein is CASSASGTNTGELFF. As DNA, the CDR3 is TGTGCCAGCAGTGCGTCAGGGACGAACACCGGGGAGCTGTTTTTT. Full variable domain (outside the CDR3, taken from reference TRBV2 and TRBJ2-2): EPEVTQTPSHQVTQMGQEVILRCVPISNHLYFYWYRQILGQKVEFLVSFYNNEISEKSEIFDDQFSVERPDGSNFTLKIRSTKLEDSAMYFCASSASGTNTGELFFGEGSRLTVL.

On this clonotype itself: The junction shows a germline mismatch at one end, possibly a read error. The chain recombines TRBV5-5 with TRBJ2-7; 9 nucleotides align to TRBD2. This CDR3 contains 16 residues. Germline CDR1 is SGHKS and CDR2 is YYEKEE (reference sequence). This chain's CDR3 is CASSLGLAGPSCEQYF. CDR3 coding DNA: TGTGCCAGCAGCTTGGGCCTAGCGGGGCCATCCTGCGAGCAGTACTTC.

This clonotype occurred many times. The chain recombines TRBV11-2 with TRBJ2-5, with 9 bases matching TRBD1. Germline assignment: CDR1 SGHAT and CDR2 FQNNGV. V trimming: 6 bases; J trimming: 4 bases; junction bases outside the gene matches: 6. The length of the CDR3 is 14 residues. The CDR3, as DNA: TGTGCCAGCAGTTATACAGGGGGCCGAGAGACCCAGTACTTC. Residues: CASSYTGGRETQYF.

This clonotype was seen repeatedly, ten times or more. The V and J genes are TRBV6-1 and TRBJ1-1; 8 nucleotides agree with TRBD1. This CDR3 spans 15 amino acids. After removal of 3 bases from V and 6 bases from J, the junction contained 9 bases not matched to a gene. Germline V gene lookup returns CDR1 MNHNS and CDR2 SASEGT. The CDR3 DNA follows: TGTGCCAGCAGTGATGCCGGGACAGGCCCATCTGAAGCTTTCTTT. Protein sequence: CASSDAGTGPSEAFF.

V usage is TRBV4-2 and J usage is TRBJ1-1, with D possibly TRBD1 on 5 matching bases. CDR1 is LGHNA and CDR2 is YNFKEQ in the germline V gene. V shed 0 bases and J shed 5 bases, with 13 bases lying between them. The CDR3 has 15 residues. The CDR3 sequence: CASSQDSGQETEAFF. DNA of the CDR3: TGTGCCAGCAGCCAAGATTCTGGACAAGAGACTGAAGCTTTCTTT.

There are a few counts of this clonotype. The gene calls are TRBV12-3 or TRBV12-4 and TRBJ1-2; tentative D call: TRBD1 (5 bases). V was pared by 8 bases and J by 7 bases, with 11 bases between. This CDR3 spans 11 amino acids. CDR3 DNA sequence: TGTGCCAGCTCGGGGGGAGCTGGCTACACCTTC. Its translation is CASSGGAGYTF.

The V gene is TRBV12-3 or TRBV12-4, the J gene TRBJ1-2, with D possibly TRBD1 on 6 matching bases. The CDR3 spans 15 residues. Between the trimmed V and J ends, which lost 4 bases and 2 bases, there was a span of 14 bases. CDR3 residues: CASSYQAGVNYGYTF. The CDR3 DNA reads TGTGCCAGCAGTTACCAGGCAGGGGTAAACTATGGCTACACCTTC.

V is TRBV6-5 and J is TRBJ1-5, with unresolved D. The CDR3 runs to 13 residues. Germline loops: CDR1 MNHEY, CDR2 SVGAGI. The V end was cut by 2 bases, the J end by 4 bases, with 6 bases between. The CDR3 DNA reads TGTGCCAGCAGTTACATGAGGAATCAGCCCCAGCATTTT. Translating it yields CASSYMRNQPQHF.

For this clonotype: Possible read error: a much larger clone is one base away. V usage is TRBV5-1 and J usage is TRBJ1-1; 7 bases are shared with TRBD1. The CDR3 runs to 16 residues. Germline CDR1 SGHRS, CDR2 YFSETQ. The V and J ends lost 0 bases and 0 bases, in that order; junction bases with no gene match: 5. The CDR3 sequence: CASSLAPGQMNTEAFF. The CDR3 DNA sequence: TGCGCCAGCAGCTTGGCCCCGGGACAGATGAACACTGAAGCTTTCTTT. Using reference TRBV5-1 and TRBJ1-1 for the parts outside the CDR3, the full variable domain is KAGVTQTPRYLIKTRGQQVTLSCSPISGHRSVSWYQQTPGQGLQFLFEYFSETQRNKGNFPGRFSGRQFSNSRSEMNVSTLELGDSALYLCASSLAPGQMNTEAFFGQGTRLTVV.

This chain links TRBV25-1 with TRBJ2-4, with D tentatively TRBD2 (5 bases). The V gene lost 2 bases and the J gene lost 4 bases, with 9 bases spanning the gap. CDR1 and CDR2 from the germline V gene are MGHDK and SYGVNS. This CDR3 region has 14 residues. CDR3 bases: TGTGCCAGCAGTGAAGAGGGCCCAAAAAACATTCAGTACTTC. Amino acids: CASSEEGPKNIQYF.

The chain is built from TRBV18 and TRBJ1-1; 8 positions match TRBD1. From germline, CDR1 is KGHSH and CDR2 LQKENI. The CDR3 consists of 15 residues. With V trimmed by 6 bases and J by 2 bases, 8 bases remained unmatched. The CDR3 DNA sequence: TGTGCCAGCTCTGGACAGGGTCCGACCAACACTGAAGCTTTCTTT. It yields the protein CASSGQGPTNTEAFF.

This clonotype was detected ten times or more. The chain combines TRBV5-1 with TRBJ2-7; 8 positions agree with TRBD2. V shed 4 bases, J shed 0 bases, and the junction held 9 bases outside the gene matches. CDR1 is SGHRS and CDR2 is YFSETQ in the germline V gene. The CDR3 contains 16 residues. Here the CDR3 DNA reads TGCGCCAGCAGCCAAAAAGCGGGGGAGAGCTCCTACGAGCAGTACTTC. It codes for CASSQKAGESSYEQYF.

This clonotype came up many times. This rearrangement joins TRBV12-3 or TRBV12-4 to TRBJ2-7, with 8 bases that match TRBD1. The CDR3 is 13 amino acids. Trimming took 5 bases from V and 6 from J; bases not matched to a gene: 6. Written as DNA, the CDR3 is TGTGCCAGCAGTAGGACAGGGTCGTCCGAGCAGTACTTC. Protein product: CASSRTGSSEQYF.